This TCR beta chain came from a study of T-cell memory formation after mild COVID-19 (dated by TCRdb to about 2021). Looking at the study overall: TCR sequence clusters from the two donors were largely donor specific. In a couple of donors, T-cell clones that expanded and contracted after mild COVID-19 were followed by sequencing TCRalpha and TCRbeta repertoires longitudinally. The cohort comprised two young, previously healthy adult volunteers, one female and one male.

To note about this clonotype: The antigen it binds to is not known. No much larger clone exists at a distance of one base, and base qualities are not known.

Broad study findings and their caveats: Contracting CD4+ clones were found mainly in CM and EM memory subsets, while CD8+ clones were enriched in EMRA. The second-wave clones that peaked on day 37 were not confirmed to be SARS-CoV-2 specific. Only a couple of mild cases were covered in the study, and larger cohorts including severe cases with pre-infection samples were considered necessary. Clones contracting from day 15 to 85 had balanced CD4/CD8 phenotypes, while a second wave expanding from day 15 to 37 was biased towards CD4+. Some responding clones were found in pre-infection memory, which suggests that pre-existing cross-reactive memory T cells took part in the SARS-CoV-2 response.

Ficoll-Paque density gradient centrifugation was used to isolate PBMCs. Sequencing was performed on an Illumina NovaSeq 6000. TCRalpha and TCRbeta cDNA libraries were built by 5'RACE with constant-segment primers, adding sample barcodes and unique molecular identifiers. Trizol reagent was used to extract RNA from every sample. The libraries were amplified in two PCR steps, and the second step added a second sample barcode and Illumina TruSeq adapters. Sequencing of libraries was performed on an Illumina NovaSeq with 2 x 150 bp paired-end reads. The published analysis was carried out like this. Reads were demultiplexed and collapsed into UMI-guided consensus sequences with migec v1.2.7. Using mixcr v2.1.11, the UMI consensuses were aligned to TRA and TRB V and J templates and assembled into clonotypes. A clonotype was counted as expanded or contracted only when both edgeR and NoisET called the clonotype significant, with the noise models trained on biological replicates. edgeR calls used a false discovery rate-adjusted p below 0.01 and a log2 fold-change threshold of 1. As an exploratory analysis of dynamics, PCA with hierarchical clustering was applied to max-normalized trajectories of the 1000 most abundant clonotypes. Each responding clone was given a CD4 or CD8 phenotype based on the CD4+ and CD8+ repertoires, which had been sequenced separately. The raw public data were reprocessed by TCRdb itself: fastp quality trimming at Q25, MiXCR clonotype calling, in-frame beta chains only. For every CDR3 protein sequence, its rows merge into one entry that carries the most common genes and DNA. The V and J calls were not made by the authors but by TCRdb's processing. The sample table shows 350,000 to 500,000 distinct CDR3 sequences, and more than 15% are seen once. The ten largest clones represent 20% to 25% of the sample.

Input material: PBMCs or a T cell subset sorted from them (not recorded which). The clonotype was recovered from a man aged 18 to 29 who had mild COVID-19 (a few samples of this study predate the infection). The sample titles of this study are shuffled in the database, so cell type and time point are left out; the donor was told from shared clones.

Here the CDR3 is given as CSVHSTESYGYTF. The sequenced DNA is TGCAGCGTCCATTCGACAGAAAGCTATGGCTACACCTTC. The V and J genes are TRBV29-1 and TRBJ1-2, and the D gene may be TRBD1, 5 bases matching. V is pared back by 6 bases and J by 4 bases, with 15 bases lying between the germline termini. Spanning cysteine to phenylalanine, the CDR3 consists of 13 amino acids. Only the CDR3 DNA stays, 39 bases, in frame from base 1. As encoded in the germline V gene, CDR1 is SQVTM while CDR2 is ANQGSEA.